This TCR beta chain was sequenced during a study of human CD4 T cells and Enterobacteriaceae. Memory CD4+ T cells were sorted as all CD4+ cells except CD45RA+CCR7+CD95- naive cells, over 95% pure. Before sorting, cells positive for CD8, CD14, CD16, CD56, CD19 or bright CD25 were removed. The protocol was immunoSEQ multiplex PCR, while the TCRdb copy is restricted to in-frame clones and leaves out a portion. The data show about 29,000 clones, 70% to 85% seen once. V trimming: 6 bases; J trimming: 4 bases; junction bases outside the gene matches: 7. Germline V lookup: CDR1 SGHDT, CDR2 YYEEEE. CDR3 length: 14 residues.

What was sequenced was memory CD4+ T cells from blood. The receptor comes from a human donor in good health. The gene calls are TRBV5-6 and TRBJ1-2; 9 bases are a match to TRBD1. The chain's CDR3 is CASNKDRGGYGYTF. The CDR3 bases are TGTGCCAGCAACAAGGACAGGGGCGGCTATGGCTACACCTTC.